The source of this TCR beta chain is a study of tissue T cells after allogeneic stem cell transplantation. This clone was counted once. The gene symbols are mouse symbols. The read comes to an end 1 residue before the CDR3 does, leaving the germline J gene to fill in the end. Time point in this sample: mouse harvest day 14 after allogeneic transplant. Each mouse received 10^7 T-cell-depleted marrow cells plus 10^6 splenic CD5+ T cells by tail vein. B6 (H2b) cells into BALB/c (H2d) mice; tissues taken at day 7 or 14. TCRbeta CDR3 was sequenced at survey depth with template counts. TCRdb's copy holds only in-frame clones and misses some; the assay was immunoSEQ multiplex PCR. The sample records about 1,700 clones, 50% being singletons. From germline, CDR1 is KGHPV and CDR2 FQNQEV (reference sequence). This CDR3 region has 14 residues. V shed 2 bases and J shed 3 bases, with 9 bases lying between them.

Sequencing was done on a sample of gut tissue. The clonotype originates from a female BALB/c mouse given C57BL/6 T cells with graft-versus-host disease after an allogeneic hematopoietic cell transplant. V gene TRBV26 combines with J gene TRBJ2-4; a weak D match, TRBD1 (5 bases). Incomplete CDR3 DNA: TGTGCCAGCAGTCTGCGGCAGGGCCAAAACACCTTGTAC. Translating it yields CASSLRQGQNTLY. The entire CDR3 protein reads CASSLRQGQNTLYF.